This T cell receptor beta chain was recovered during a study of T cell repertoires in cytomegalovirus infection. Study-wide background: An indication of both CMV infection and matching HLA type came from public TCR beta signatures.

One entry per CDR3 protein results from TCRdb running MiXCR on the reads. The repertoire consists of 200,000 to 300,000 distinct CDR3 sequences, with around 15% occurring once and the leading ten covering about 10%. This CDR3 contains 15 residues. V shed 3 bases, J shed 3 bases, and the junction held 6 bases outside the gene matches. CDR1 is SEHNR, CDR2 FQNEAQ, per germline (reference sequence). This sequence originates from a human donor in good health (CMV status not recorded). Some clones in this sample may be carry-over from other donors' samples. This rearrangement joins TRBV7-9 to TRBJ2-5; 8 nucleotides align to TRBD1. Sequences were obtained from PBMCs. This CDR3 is CASSFPGQDEETQYF. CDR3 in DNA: TGTGCCAGCAGCTTTCCGGGACAGGATGAAGAGACCCAGTACTTC.